One sample yielded the 13 T cell receptor beta chains listed below, sequenced in a study of immune characterization of retroperitoneal liposarcoma. One entry per CDR3 protein results from TCRdb running MiXCR on the PCR reads. Of around 3,000 distinct CDR3 sequences in the sample, around half are singletons; the top ten hold roughly 52%. Sequencing was carried out using tumor tissue. These receptors were obtained from a male donor with retroperitoneal liposarcoma.

Concerning this clonotype itself: A much larger clone differs by one base, so this may be a read error. The V call is TRBV12-3 or TRBV12-4, the J call TRBJ2-1; the match to TRBD1 covers 7 bases. The closer fit of TRBJ2-7 to the DNA end suggests the J call may be wrong. The CDR3 has 13 residues. The CDR3, as DNA: TGTGCCAGCAACCAGACAGGGTCCTACGAGCAGTACTTC. Protein: CASNQTGSYEQYF.

The rearrangement uses TRBV6-1 and TRBJ2-5; D gene ambiguous. Germline V gene data show CDR1 as MNHNS and CDR2 as SASEGT. This CDR3 is 12 amino acids long. The germline V and J ends were trimmed by 4 bases and 2 bases, with 5 bases remaining between them. CDR3 coding DNA: TGTGCCAGCAGTGGCAGTCAAGAGACCCAGTACTTC. Protein product: CASSGSQETQYF.

The chain recombines TRBV6-1 with TRBJ1-6, with TRBD1 as a possible D gene (5 bases). The CDR3 contains 13 residues. Germline V lookup: CDR1 MNHNS, CDR2 SASEGT. The V end lost 6 bases, the J end lost 9 bases, and 12 bases lay between the germline ends. As DNA, the CDR3 is TGTGCCAGCAGGCCCTCGGGGGGTTCACCCCTCCACTTT. Translating it yields CASRPSGGSPLHF.

The V and J genes are TRBV6-1 and TRBJ2-6, with TRBD2 matching 7 bases. The trim removed 4 bases at V and 5 bases at J, leaving 5 bases unmatched. The CDR3 totals 15 residues. CDR1 MNHNS and CDR2 SASEGT come from the germline V gene. The CDR3 protein is CASSGLAGRANVLTF. The CDR3 bases are TGTGCCAGCAGTGGTTTAGCGGGCCGGGCCAACGTCCTGACTTTC.

This clonotype is medium-sized (0.01 to 0.1%) in the sample. The CDR3 here is CASAIGSYNEQFF. CDR3 sequence (DNA): TGTGCCAGCGCGATCGGCTCCTACAATGAGCAGTTCTTC. The chain carries TRBV6-1 and TRBJ2-1; D remains unclear. The germline CDR1 and CDR2 sequences are MNHNS and SASEGT. V lost 8 bases and J lost 0, with 8 bases in between. The CDR3 is 13 residues long.

The V call is TRBV6-8, the J call TRBJ2-3; D call uncertain. CDR1 and CDR2 from the germline V gene are MNHGY and SAAAGT. The V end lost 5 bases, the J end lost 6 bases, and 15 bases lay between the germline ends. The CDR3 sequence is 14 residues long. CDR3 in amino acids: CASSVEGLEDTQYF. DNA for the CDR3: TGTGCCAGCAGTGTTGAAGGGCTTGAGGATACGCAGTATTTT.

J is TRBJ1-3 and V is TRBV6-4; no clear D. This CDR3 has 15 residues. The V gene lost 4 bases and the J gene lost 0 bases, with 10 bases spanning the gap. Germline-derived CDR1 and CDR2 are MRHNA and SNTAGT. CDR3 nucleotide sequence: TGTGCCAGCAGTGGGGTACCCAGCTCTGGAAACACCATATATTTT. Its protein is CASSGVPSSGNTIYF.

V gene TRBV6-6 combines with J gene TRBJ1-3, with D possibly TRBD1 on 5 matching bases. The CDR3 extends over 16 amino acids. Germline CDR1 and CDR2: MNHNY and SVGAGI (reference sequence). V shed 6 bases and J shed 0 bases, with 15 bases lying between them. CDR3 residues: CASSSAGTASGNTIYF. The CDR3 DNA is TGTGCCAGCAGCTCGGCAGGGACGGCCTCTGGAAACACCATATATTTT.

V is TRBV6-1 and J is TRBJ2-3, with unresolved D. Germline CDR1 MNHNS, CDR2 SASEGT. The CDR3 consists of 13 residues. V lost 6 bases and J lost 5, with 12 bases in between. Here the CDR3 reads CASRVDGEDTQYF. The CDR3, as DNA: TGTGCCAGCAGAGTGGACGGAGAAGATACGCAGTATTTT.

The chain recombines TRBV7-2 with TRBJ2-1; TRBD1 agrees at 7 bases. The germline CDR1 and CDR2 sequences are SGHTA and FQGNSA. The CDR3 runs 14 residues. With 7 bases clipped from V and 9 bases from J, the junction kept 12 bases outside the gene matches. Here the CDR3 DNA reads TGTGCCAGCAACCCAGGACAGGCCAGTAGTGAGCAGTTCTTC. This encodes CASNPGQASSEQFF.

This clonotype was detected a few times. The chain has TRBV7-2 and TRBJ2-1, with TRBD2 matching 12 bases. The J call is uncertain, as TRBJ2-7 better fits the DNA end. The CDR3 has 14 residues. From germline, CDR1 is SGHTA and CDR2 FQGNSA. This CDR3 is CASSPWTSGTEQYF. As DNA, the CDR3 is TGTGCCAGCAGCCCCTGGACTAGCGGGACTGAGCAGTACTTC.

The chain recombines TRBV6-1 with TRBJ2-4, with unresolved D. Trimming took off 2 bases at V and 11 bases at J, with 13 bases between the two ends. The CDR3 has 13 residues. CDR1 and CDR2 (germline): MNHNS, SASEGT. CDR3 region: CASSEQQRLFQYF. The CDR3 DNA is TGTGCCAGCAGTGAACAACAAAGGCTATTTCAGTACTTC.

The chain has TRBV7-2 and TRBJ1-4; 8 bases are a match to TRBD1. Germline values: CDR1 SGHTA, CDR2 FQGNSA. Trimming cost V 4 bases and J 6 bases; bases outside gene matches: 4. The CDR3 contains 14 residues. The CDR3 sequence: CASSYDRGDEKLFF. CDR3 bases: TGTGCCAGCAGCTACGACAGGGGAGATGAAAAACTGTTTTTT.